The 2 T cell receptor beta chains below come from one sample, sequenced in a study of blood T cell repertoires in COVID-19. This table comes from immunoSEQ multiplex PCR, and its TCRdb copy is limited to in-frame clones, with some not included. The table includes around 94,000 clones, about 88% detected once. Material for sequencing was peripheral blood. The receptors were sampled from a man between 45 and 60 years old with active or convalescent COVID-19.

The chain recombines TRBV2 with TRBJ2-7, with D perhaps matching TRBD2 (7 bases). V was shortened by 2 bases and J by 9 bases, with 17 bases between the two germline ends. This CDR3 contains 14 residues. Germline V lookup: CDR1 SNHLY, CDR2 FYNNEI. The CDR3 DNA reads TGTGCCAGCAGTGAACAGGCGGGGGCCTTGGTGCAGTACGTC. The encoded protein is CASSEQAGALVQYV.

V usage is TRBV5-1 and J usage is TRBJ1-4; 7 bases align to TRBD1. This CDR3 is built from 14 residues. The germline gives CDR1 SGHRS, CDR2 YFSETQ. V dropped 3 bases and J dropped 3; count of bases not matched to a gene: 2. CDR3 sequence (DNA): TGCGCCAGCAGCTCCGGGACAGCTAATGAAAAACTGTTTTTT. The encoded protein is CASSSGTANEKLFF.